This TCR beta chain was captured by sequencing in a study of blood T cell repertoires in COVID-19. The wider study: Some COVID-19 samples were acute and others convalescent; all came from the United States, Italy and Spain. T cells, B-cell-depleted T cells, or PBMCs provided the cDNA or gDNA that served as material.

Seattle's cohort entered during active infection and was followed longitudinally. Per the original data handling: Estimates of nucleated cell counts were drawn from the amplification of reference gene primers. This table comes from immunoSEQ multiplex PCR, and its TCRdb copy is limited to in-frame clones, with some not included. V and J calls and clone size are given by that table; D and trimming were obtained from the DNA. The repertoire has a few hundred thousand clones, about 87% of them found once; the top ten carry roughly 6.3%. This sequence originates from a woman aged 50 to 60 with COVID-19, enrolled during active disease. Sequencing was carried out using peripheral blood.

As DNA, the CDR3 is TGTGCCACCAGGGGGGACAGGGGAGGCACTGAAGCTTTCTTT. It is translated as CATRGDRGGTEAFF. V gene TRBV24-1 combines with J gene TRBJ1-1, with 10 nucleotides matching TRBD1. J was trimmed by 4 bases and V by 7 bases; bases with no gene match: 5. The germline V gene encodes CDR1 KGHDR and CDR2 SFDVKD. There are 14 residues in the CDR3.